Listed below are T cell receptor beta chains from one sample, sequenced in a study of OX40 agonist ivuxolimab in advanced cancers. Profiled with immunoSEQ multiplex PCR; TCRdb holds only in-frame clones, not every one. The table records approximately 84,000 clones, 70% to 90% of them present only once. Source: CD4+ or CD8+ T cells sorted from blood, taken in a trial of the OX40 agonist ivuxolimab. The receptors here all came from an adult with an advanced solid tumor such as melanoma, head and neck, liver or kidney cancer. CDR3s include the opening cysteine and the closing phenylalanine or tryptophan. The order of the fields is clone size, J gene, D gene, V gene, CDR3 protein, CDR3 DNA. D genes are given only for firm matches. Expanded clones get a size class; other rows say once, few or many, or leave the size out.

NA TRBJ1-1 NA TRBV6-5 CASSYQDTLNTEAFF TGTGCCAGCAGTTACCAAGACACTTTGAACACTGAAGCTTTCTTT
once TRBJ2-1 TRBD2 TRBV10-3 CAISDTSGSSYNEQFF TGTGCCATCAGTGATACTAGCGGGAGCTCCTACAATGAGCAGTTCTTC
NA TRBJ2-3 TRBD2 TRBV6-5 CASSYSISGGTDTQYF TGTGCCAGCAGTTACTCGATAAGCGGGGGCACAGATACGCAGTATTTT
NA TRBJ2-3 TRBD1 TRBV28 CASSPSQGADTQYF TGTGCCAGCAGTCCATCACAGGGGGCAGATACGCAGTATTTT
NA TRBJ1-3 NA TRBV7-9 CASSLVEAGNTIYF TGTGCCAGCAGCTTAGTGGAGGCTGGAAACACCATATATTTT
NA TRBJ2-3 TRBD2 TRBV11-2 CASSKGLAERTDTQYF TGTGCCAGCAGCAAGGGACTAGCGGAGCGCACAGATACGCAGTATTTT
NA TRBJ1-1 NA TRBV5-1 CASSFGNRLTTEAFF TGCGCCAGCAGCTTCGGGAACAGGTTGACCACTGAAGCTTTCTTT
NA TRBJ1-5 NA TRBV29-1 CSVAGTPYSNQPQHF TGCAGCGTTGCTGGGACACCTTATAGCAATCAGCCCCAGCATTTT
few TRBJ2-5 NA TRBV5-4 CASSDYRETQYF TGTGCCAGCAGCGATTACCGAGAGACCCAGTACTTC
NA TRBJ1-4 TRBD1 TRBV7-9 CASSLDRTVEKLFF TGTGCCAGCAGCCTGGACAGGACAGTTGAAAAACTGTTTTTT
few TRBJ1-1 TRBD1 TRBV2 CASSLQGAGTEAFF TGTGCCAGCAGTCTTCAGGGGGCTGGTACTGAAGCTTTCTTT
NA TRBJ2-7 NA TRBV6-1 CASKGNAYEQYF TGTGCCAGCAAGGGGAACGCCTACGAGCAGTACTTC
NA TRBJ1-5 TRBD1 TRBV7-9 CASSFYTGDPSNQPQHF TGTGCCAGCAGCTTCTACACAGGGGACCCTAGCAATCAGCCCCAGCATTTT
NA TRBJ1-5 NA TRBV27 CASSPGIGYQPQHF TGTGCCAGCAGTCCAGGCATAGGCTATCAGCCCCAGCATTTT
NA TRBJ2-1 TRBD2 TRBV19 CASSIVRGAFNNEQFF TGTGCCAGTAGTATTGTGCGGGGGGCCTTCAACAATGAGCAGTTCTTC
once TRBJ1-4 TRBD1 TRBV4-1 CASSQGRGGAGNEKLFF TGCGCCAGCAGCCAGGGGCGAGGGGGCGCGGGTAATGAAAAACTGTTTTTT
NA TRBJ1-2 TRBD1 TRBV29-1 CSAGQDYGYTF TGCAGCGCCGGACAGGATTATGGCTACACCTTC
once TRBJ1-4 NA TRBV11-2 CASSLIRGTNEKLFF TGTGCCAGCAGCTTAATAAGGGGGACTAATGAAAAACTGTTTTTT
NA TRBJ1-2 TRBD1 TRBV5-8 CASSWAGTGSYGYTF TGTGCCAGCAGCTGGGCCGGGACAGGGAGTTATGGCTACACCTTC
NA TRBJ1-4 NA TRBV9 CASSVGLGNNEKLFF TGTGCCAGCAGCGTAGGGTTAGGGAATAATGAAAAACTGTTTTTT
NA TRBJ2-7 NA TRBV21-1 CASSKAPAGGPFEEQYF TGTGCCAGCAGCAAAGCCCCAGCGGGAGGGCCTTTTGAAGAGCAGTACTTC
NA TRBJ1-5 TRBD1 TRBV10-3 CAISVRQGGQPQHF TGTGCCATCAGTGTAAGGCAGGGGGGTCAGCCCCAGCATTTT
NA TRBJ1-6 TRBD1 TRBV5-4 CASSLRQGFNSPLHF TGTGCCAGCAGCCTCCGACAGGGTTTCAATTCACCCCTCCACTTT
NA TRBJ1-1 NA TRBV5-1 CASSLAGFREGVRAFF TGCGCCAGCAGCTTGGCCGGCTTTAGGGAGGGGGTCAGGGCTTTCTTT
NA TRBJ2-7 NA TRBV7-9 CASSRGQPPYEQYF TGTGCCAGCAGCCGAGGACAGCCTCCTTACGAGCAGTACTTC
NA TRBJ2-1 TRBD2 TRBV11-3 CASSLAQRGEQFF TGTGCCAGCAGCTTAGCCCAGCGGGGGGAGCAGTTCTTC
NA TRBJ1-1 NA TRBV7-2 CASTSPRETEAFF TGTGCCAGCACCTCCCCGCGTGAGACTGAAGCTTTCTTT
NA TRBJ1-1 NA TRBV7-8 CASSLVLGVGTRGAFF TGTGCCAGCAGCTTAGTTTTAGGGGTGGGAACCCGGGGGGCTTTCTTT
NA TRBJ2-3 NA TRBV25-1 CASAGPPTDTQYF TGTGCCAGCGCAGGCCCCCCCACAGATACGCAGTATTTT
NA TRBJ2-5 TRBD1 TRBV4-2 CASSQGGQGKETQYF TGTGCCAGCAGCCAAGGAGGACAGGGGAAAGAGACCCAGTACTTC
NA TRBJ2-5 TRBD1 TRBV6-5 CASSRTGGTKTQYF TGTGCCAGCAGCCGAACAGGGGGCACGAAGACCCAGTACTTC
NA TRBJ2-3 NA TRBV5-1 CASRWGMRGTDTQYF TGCGCCAGCAGATGGGGGATGCGGGGCACAGATACGCAGTATTTT
NA TRBJ2-3 TRBD2 TRBV19 CASSIGLAGTSTDTQYF TGTGCCAGTAGTATAGGACTAGCGGGAACTAGCACAGATACGCAGTATTTT
NA TRBJ2-7 TRBD1 TRBV6-5 CASSRRQGATYEQYF TGTGCCAGCAGTCGACGACAGGGGGCTACCTACGAGCAGTACTTC
NA TRBJ2-7 NA TRBV11-1 CASSLGRGFIYEQYF TGTGCCAGCAGCTTAGGCAGGGGTTTTATCTACGAGCAGTACTTC
NA TRBJ2-2 NA TRBV2 CASMKTATGELFF TGTGCCAGCATGAAGACAGCCACCGGGGAGCTGTTTTTT